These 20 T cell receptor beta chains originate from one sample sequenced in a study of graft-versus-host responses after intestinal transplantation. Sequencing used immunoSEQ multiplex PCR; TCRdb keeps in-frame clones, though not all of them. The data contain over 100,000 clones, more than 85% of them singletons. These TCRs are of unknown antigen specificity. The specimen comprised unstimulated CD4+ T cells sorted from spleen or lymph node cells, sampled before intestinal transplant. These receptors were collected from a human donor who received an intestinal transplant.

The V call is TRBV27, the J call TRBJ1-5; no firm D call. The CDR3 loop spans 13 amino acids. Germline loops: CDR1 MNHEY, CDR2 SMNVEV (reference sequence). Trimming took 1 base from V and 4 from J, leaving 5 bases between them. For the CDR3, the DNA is TGTGCCAGCAGTTTATTGCCAAATCAGCCCCAGCATTTT. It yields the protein CASSLLPNQPQHF.

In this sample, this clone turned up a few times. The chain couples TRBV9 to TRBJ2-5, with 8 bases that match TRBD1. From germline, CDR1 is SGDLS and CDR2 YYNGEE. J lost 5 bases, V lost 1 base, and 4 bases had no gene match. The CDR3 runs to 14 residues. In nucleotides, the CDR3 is TGTGCCAGCAGCGTACAGGGGGCCGAGGAGACCCAGTACTTC. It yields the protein CASSVQGAEETQYF.

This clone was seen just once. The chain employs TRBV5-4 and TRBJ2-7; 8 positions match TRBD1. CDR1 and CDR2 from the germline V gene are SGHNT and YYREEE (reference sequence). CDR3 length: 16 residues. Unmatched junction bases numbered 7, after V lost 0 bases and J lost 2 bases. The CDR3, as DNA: TGTGCCAGCAGCTTGGCACCGACAGGGGCGCCCTACGAGCAGTACTTC. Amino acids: CASSLAPTGAPYEQYF. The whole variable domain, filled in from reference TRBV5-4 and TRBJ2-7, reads ETGVTQSPTHLIKTRGQQVTLRCSSQSGHNTVSWYQQALGQGPQFIFQYYREEENGRGNFPPRFSGLQFPNYSSELNVNALELDDSALYLCASSLAPTGAPYEQYFGPGTRLTVT.

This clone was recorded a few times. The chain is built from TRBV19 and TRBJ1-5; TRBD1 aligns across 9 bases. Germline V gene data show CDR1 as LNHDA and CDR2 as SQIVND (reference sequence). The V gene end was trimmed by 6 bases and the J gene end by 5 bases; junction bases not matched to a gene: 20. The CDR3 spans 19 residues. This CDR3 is CASSSSRDRVIRIDQPQHF. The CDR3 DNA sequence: TGTGCCAGTAGCTCGAGCCGGGACAGGGTTATTAGAATTGATCAGCCCCAGCATTTT.

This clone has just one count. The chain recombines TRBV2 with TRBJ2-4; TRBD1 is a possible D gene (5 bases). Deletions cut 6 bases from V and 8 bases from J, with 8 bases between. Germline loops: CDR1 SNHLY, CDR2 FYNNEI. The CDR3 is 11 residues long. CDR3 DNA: TGTGCCAGCAGCTGGGGCTACATTCAGTACTTC. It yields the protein CASSWGYIQYF. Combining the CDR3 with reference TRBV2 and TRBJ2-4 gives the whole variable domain EPEVTQTPSHQVTQMGQEVILRCVPISNHLYFYWYRQILGQKVEFLVSFYNNEISEKSEIFDDQFSVERPDGSNFTLKIRSTKLEDSAMYFCASSWGYIQYFGAGTRLSVL.

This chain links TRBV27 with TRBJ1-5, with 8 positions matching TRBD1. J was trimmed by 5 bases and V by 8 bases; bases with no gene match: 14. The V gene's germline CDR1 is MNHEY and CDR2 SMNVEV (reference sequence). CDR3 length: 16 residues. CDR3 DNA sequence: TGTGCCAGCGAAAGGACAGGGACGGGGCCTTATCAGCCCCAGCATTTT. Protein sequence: CASERTGTGPYQPQHF.

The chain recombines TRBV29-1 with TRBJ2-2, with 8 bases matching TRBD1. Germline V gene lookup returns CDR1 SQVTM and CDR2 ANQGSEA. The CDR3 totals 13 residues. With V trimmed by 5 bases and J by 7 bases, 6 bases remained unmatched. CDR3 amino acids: CSVLTGGNGELFF. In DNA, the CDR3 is TGCAGCGTTCTAACAGGGGGAAACGGGGAGCTGTTTTTT.

CDR3 residues: CASSEPATRYGYTF. Here the CDR3 DNA reads TGTGCCAGCAGTGAACCAGCAACTAGGTATGGCTACACCTTC. This chain uses TRBV6-1 with TRBJ1-2; no firm D call. Germline V gives CDR1 MNHNS, CDR2 SASEGT. The V end was cut by 2 bases, the J end by 5 bases, with 12 bases between. The CDR3 sequence is 14 residues long.

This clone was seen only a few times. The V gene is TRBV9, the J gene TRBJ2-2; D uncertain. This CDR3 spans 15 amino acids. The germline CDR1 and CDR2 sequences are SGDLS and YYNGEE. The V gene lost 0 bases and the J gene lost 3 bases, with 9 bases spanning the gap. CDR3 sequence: CASSVGTSHTGELFF. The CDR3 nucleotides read TGTGCCAGCAGCGTAGGGACCTCGCACACCGGGGAGCTGTTTTTT.

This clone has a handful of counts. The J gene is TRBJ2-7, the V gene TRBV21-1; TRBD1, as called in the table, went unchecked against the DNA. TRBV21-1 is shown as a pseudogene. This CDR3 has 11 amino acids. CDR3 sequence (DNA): TGTGCCAGCAGCAAACAGGGCGAGCAGTACTTC. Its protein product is CASSKQGEQYF.

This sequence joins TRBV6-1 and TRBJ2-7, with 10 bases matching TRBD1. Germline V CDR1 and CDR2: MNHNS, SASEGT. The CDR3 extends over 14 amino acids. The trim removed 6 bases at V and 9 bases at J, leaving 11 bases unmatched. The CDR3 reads CASRPGQGTDWQYF. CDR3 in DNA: TGTGCCAGCAGACCGGGACAGGGGACTGACTGGCAGTACTTC.

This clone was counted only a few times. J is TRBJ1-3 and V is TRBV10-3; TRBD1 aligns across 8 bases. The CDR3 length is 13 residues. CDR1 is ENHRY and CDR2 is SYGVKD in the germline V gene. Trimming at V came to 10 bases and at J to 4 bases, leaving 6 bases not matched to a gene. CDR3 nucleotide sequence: TGTGCCAGTACGGACAGGGAAGGAAACACCATATATTTT. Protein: CASTDREGNTIYF.

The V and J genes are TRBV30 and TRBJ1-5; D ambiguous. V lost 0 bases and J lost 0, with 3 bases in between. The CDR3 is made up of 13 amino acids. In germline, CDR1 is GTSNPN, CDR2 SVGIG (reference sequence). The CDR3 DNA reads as TGTGCCTGGAGTGTAAGTAGCAATCAGCCCCAGCATTTT. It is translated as CAWSVSSNQPQHF.

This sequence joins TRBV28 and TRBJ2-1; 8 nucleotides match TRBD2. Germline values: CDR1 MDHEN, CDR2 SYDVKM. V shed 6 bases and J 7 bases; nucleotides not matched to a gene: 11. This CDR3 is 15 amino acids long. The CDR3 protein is CASSTAGEFSNEQFF. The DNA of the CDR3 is TGTGCCAGCAGCACAGCGGGAGAATTTAGTAATGAGCAGTTCTTC. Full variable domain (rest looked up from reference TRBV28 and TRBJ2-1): DVKVTQSSRYLVKRTGEKVFLECVQDMDHENMFWYRQDPGLGLRLIYFSYDVKMKEKGDIPEGYSVSREKKERFSLILESASTNQTSMYLCASSTAGEFSNEQFFGPGTRLTVL.

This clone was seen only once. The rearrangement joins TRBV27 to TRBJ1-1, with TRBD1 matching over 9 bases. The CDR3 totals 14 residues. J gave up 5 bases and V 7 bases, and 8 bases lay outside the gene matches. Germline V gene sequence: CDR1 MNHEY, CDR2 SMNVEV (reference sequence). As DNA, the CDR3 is TGTGCCAGCATCCACAGGGGGCGGAGGACTGAAGCTTTCTTT. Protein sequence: CASIHRGRRTEAFF.

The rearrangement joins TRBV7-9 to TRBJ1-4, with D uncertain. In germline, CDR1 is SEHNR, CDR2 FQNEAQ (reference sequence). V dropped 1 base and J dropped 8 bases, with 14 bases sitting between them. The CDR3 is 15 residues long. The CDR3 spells CASSLDPVGREKLFF. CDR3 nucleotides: TGTGCCAGCAGCTTAGATCCCGTGGGCAGAGAAAAACTGTTTTTT.

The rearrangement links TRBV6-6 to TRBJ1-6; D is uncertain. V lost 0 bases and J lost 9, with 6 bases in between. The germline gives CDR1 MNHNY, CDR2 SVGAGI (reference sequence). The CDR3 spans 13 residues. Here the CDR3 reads CASSYSNGSPLHF. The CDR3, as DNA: TGTGCCAGCAGTTACTCGAATGGTTCACCCCTCCACTTT.

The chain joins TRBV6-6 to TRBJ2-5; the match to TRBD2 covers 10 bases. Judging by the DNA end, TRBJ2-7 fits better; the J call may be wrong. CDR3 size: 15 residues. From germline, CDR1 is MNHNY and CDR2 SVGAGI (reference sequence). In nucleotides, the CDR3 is TGTGCCAGCAGAGCGGGACTAGCGAGTCCCTACGAGCAGTACTTC. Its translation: CASRAGLASPYEQYF.

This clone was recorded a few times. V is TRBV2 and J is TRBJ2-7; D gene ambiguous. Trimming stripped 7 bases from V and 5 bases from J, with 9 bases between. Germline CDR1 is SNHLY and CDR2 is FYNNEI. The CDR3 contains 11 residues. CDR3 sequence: CASTKRDEQYF. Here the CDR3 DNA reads TGTGCCAGCACCAAGCGAGACGAGCAGTACTTC.

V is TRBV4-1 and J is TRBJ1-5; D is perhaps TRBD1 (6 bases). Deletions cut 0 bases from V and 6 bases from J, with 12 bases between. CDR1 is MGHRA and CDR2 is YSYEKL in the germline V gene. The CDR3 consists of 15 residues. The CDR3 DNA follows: TGCGCCAGCAGCCAAGATGTGGGGGGGCTTCAGCCCCAGCATTTT. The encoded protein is CASSQDVGGLQPQHF.